The sequence of this T cell receptor (beta chain) was determined in a study of blood T cell repertoires in COVID-19. Across the study: COVID-19 samples collected from the United States, Italy and Spain covered acute and convalescent phases. In each case, the material was cDNA or gDNA derived from T cells, B-cell-depleted T cells, or PBMCs.

The V and J ends lost 5 bases and 2 bases, in that order; junction bases with no gene match: 6. The CDR3 runs to 15 residues. The germline V gene encodes CDR1 SGHVS and CDR2 FNYEAQ. In the original processing: Amplifying reference gene primers gave estimates of nucleated cell counts. Assay: immunoSEQ multiplex PCR; the TCRdb copy retains only in-frame clones and omits some. That table gives V, J and clone size, and the DNA gave D and trimming. The sample lists over 250,000 clones, roughly 85% occurring once. The source of this sequence is a man over 45 with active or convalescent COVID-19. Input material: peripheral blood. The chain has TRBV7-6 and TRBJ2-7; 10 bases agree with TRBD2. The CDR3 DNA reads as TGTGCCAGCAGCCCCGGACTAGCGGACACCTACGAGCAGTACTTC. This gives the protein CASSPGLADTYEQYF.